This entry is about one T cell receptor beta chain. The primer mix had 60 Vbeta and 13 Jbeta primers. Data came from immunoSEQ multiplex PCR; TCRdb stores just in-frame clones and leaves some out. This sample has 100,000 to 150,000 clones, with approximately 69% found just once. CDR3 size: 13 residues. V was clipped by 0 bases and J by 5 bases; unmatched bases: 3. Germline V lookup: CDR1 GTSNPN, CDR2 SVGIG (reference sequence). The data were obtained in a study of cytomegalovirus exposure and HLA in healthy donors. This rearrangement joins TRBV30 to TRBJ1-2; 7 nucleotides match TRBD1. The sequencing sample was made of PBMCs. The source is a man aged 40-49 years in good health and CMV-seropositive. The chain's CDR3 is CAWSVRGQYGYTF. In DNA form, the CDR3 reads TGTGCCTGGAGTGTAAGGGGACAGTATGGCTACACCTTC.